This TCR beta chain was sequenced during a study of T cell responses to AZD1222 COVID-19 vaccine. Overall study findings and caveats: Repertoire sampling was restricted to post-peak T cell response timepoints. Spike-wide vaccine-associated CD4 TCRs dominated at 160-218 and 743-854.

Turning to this clone: Its cognate antigen is unknown.

Sequencing was performed with immunoSEQ multiplex PCR; in TCRdb, only in-frame clones are kept and a portion is missing. Altogether 150,000 to 160,000 clones are present, about 90% being singletons, with the ten largest covering just over 9%. CDR3 length equals 21 residues. The TCR was taken from an adult who received the AZD1222 COVID-19 vaccine. This sequence joins TRBV21-1 and TRBJ2-7; the table's D call, TRBD2, was not checked against the DNA. TRBV21-1 is described as a pseudogene. This sample comprised peripheral blood, obtained 28 days after the second AZD1222 dose. Here the CDR3 reads CASSATGTGTSGKPAPNEQYF. The CDR3 DNA follows: TGTGCCAGCAGCGCCACCGGTACCGGGACTAGCGGGAAACCGGCCCCAAACGAGCAGTACTTC.